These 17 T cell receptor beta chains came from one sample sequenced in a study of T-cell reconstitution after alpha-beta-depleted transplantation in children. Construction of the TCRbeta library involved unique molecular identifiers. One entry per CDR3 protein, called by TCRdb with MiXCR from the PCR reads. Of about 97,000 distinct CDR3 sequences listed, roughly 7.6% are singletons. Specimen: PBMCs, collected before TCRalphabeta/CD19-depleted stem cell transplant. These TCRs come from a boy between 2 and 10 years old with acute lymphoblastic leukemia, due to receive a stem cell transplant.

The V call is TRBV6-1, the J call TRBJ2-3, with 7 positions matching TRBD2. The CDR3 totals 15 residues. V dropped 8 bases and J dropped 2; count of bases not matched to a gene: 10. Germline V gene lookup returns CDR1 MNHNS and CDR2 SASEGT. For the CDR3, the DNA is TGTGCCAGCGCCATGGGGGGGGGGTCCACAGATACGCAGTATTTT. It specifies CASAMGGGSTDTQYF.

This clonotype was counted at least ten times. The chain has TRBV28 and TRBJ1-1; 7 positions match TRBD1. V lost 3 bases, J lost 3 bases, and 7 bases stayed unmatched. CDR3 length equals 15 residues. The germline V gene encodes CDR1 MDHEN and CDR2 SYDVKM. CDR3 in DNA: TGTGCCAGCAGTTTCGTCGACAGGGTGGACACTGAAGCTTTCTTT. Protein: CASSFVDRVDTEAFF.

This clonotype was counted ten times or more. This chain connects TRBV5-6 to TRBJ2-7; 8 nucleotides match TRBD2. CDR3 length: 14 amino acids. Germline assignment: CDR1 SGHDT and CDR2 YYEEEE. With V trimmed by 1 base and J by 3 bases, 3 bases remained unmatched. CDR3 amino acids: CASSLTSGYYEQYF. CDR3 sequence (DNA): TGTGCCAGCAGCTTGACTAGCGGCTACTACGAGCAGTACTTC.

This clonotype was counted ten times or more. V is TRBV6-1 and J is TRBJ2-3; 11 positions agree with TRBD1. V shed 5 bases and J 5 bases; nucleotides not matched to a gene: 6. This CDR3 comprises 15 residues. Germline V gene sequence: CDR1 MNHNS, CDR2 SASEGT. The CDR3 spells CASSPDRGRIDTQYF. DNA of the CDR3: TGTGCCAGCAGTCCGGACAGGGGGCGCATAGATACGCAGTATTTT.

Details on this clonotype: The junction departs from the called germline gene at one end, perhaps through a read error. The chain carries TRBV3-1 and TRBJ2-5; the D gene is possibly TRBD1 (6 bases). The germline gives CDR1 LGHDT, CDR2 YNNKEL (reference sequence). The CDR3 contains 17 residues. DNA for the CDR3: TGTGCCACCAGCCAAGGGGGATACGGGACACACGTCGAGACCCAGTACTTC. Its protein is CATSQGGYGTHVETQYF.

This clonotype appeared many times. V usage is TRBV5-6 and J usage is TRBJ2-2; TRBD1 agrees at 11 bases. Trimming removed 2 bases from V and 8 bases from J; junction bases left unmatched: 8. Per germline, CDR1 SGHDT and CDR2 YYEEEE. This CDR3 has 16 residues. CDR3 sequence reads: CASSFQDRGLSGELFF. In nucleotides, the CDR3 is TGTGCCAGCAGCTTCCAGGACAGGGGGCTTTCGGGGGAGCTGTTTTTT.

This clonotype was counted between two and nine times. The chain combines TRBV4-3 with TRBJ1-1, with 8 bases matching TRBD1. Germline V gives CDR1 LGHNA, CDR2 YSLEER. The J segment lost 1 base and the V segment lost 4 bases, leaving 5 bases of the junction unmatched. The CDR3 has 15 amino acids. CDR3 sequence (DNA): TGCGCCAGCAGCCTCGGGACAGGAAAGAACACTGAAGCTTTCTTT. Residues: CASSLGTGKNTEAFF.

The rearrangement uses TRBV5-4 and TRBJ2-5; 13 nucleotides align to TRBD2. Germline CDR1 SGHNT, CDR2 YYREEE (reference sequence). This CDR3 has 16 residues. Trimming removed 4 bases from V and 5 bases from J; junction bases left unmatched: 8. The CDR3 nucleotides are TGTGCCAGCAGCCGGACTAGCGGGGGAGCAAGGGAGACCCAGTACTTC. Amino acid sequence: CASSRTSGGARETQYF.

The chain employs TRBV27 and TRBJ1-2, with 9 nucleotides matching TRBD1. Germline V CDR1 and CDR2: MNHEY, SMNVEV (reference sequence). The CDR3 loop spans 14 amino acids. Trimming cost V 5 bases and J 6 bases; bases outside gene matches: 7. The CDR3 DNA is TGTGCCAGCAGTCGCACAGGGGGCTGGGATGGCTACACCTTC. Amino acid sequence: CASSRTGGWDGYTF.

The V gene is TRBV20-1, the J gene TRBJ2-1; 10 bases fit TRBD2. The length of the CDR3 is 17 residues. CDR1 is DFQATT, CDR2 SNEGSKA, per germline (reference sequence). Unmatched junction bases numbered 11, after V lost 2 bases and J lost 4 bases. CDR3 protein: CSARPYSSGGYYNEQFF. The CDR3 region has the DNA TGCAGTGCTAGACCTTACTCTAGCGGGGGTTATTACAATGAGCAGTTCTTC.

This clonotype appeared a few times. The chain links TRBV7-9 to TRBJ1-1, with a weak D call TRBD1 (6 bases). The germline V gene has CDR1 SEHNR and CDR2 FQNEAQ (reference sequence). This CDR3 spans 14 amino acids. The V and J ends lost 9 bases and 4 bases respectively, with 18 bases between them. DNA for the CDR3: TGTGCCAGTCGCTATATACAGGGAGGCACTGAAGCTTTCTTT. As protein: CASRYIQGGTEAFF.

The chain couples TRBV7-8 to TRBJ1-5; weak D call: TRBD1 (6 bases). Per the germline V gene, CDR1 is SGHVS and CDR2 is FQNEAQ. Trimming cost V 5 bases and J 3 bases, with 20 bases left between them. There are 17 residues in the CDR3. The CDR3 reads CASSPQRSGGHNQPQHF. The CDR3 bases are TGTGCCAGCAGCCCTCAGAGATCCGGGGGACACAATCAGCCCCAGCATTTT.

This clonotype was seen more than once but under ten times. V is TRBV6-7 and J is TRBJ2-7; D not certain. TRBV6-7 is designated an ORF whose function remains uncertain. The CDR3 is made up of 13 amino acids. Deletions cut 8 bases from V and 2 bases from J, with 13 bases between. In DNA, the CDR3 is TGTGCCAGCCAACTCCTTACCCCCTACGAGCAGTACTTC. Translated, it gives CASQLLTPYEQYF.

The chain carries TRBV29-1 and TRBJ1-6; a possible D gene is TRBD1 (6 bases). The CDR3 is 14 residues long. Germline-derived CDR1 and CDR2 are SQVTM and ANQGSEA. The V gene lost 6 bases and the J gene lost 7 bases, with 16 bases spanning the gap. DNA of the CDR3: TGCAGCGTGCCCGGGACATGGAAGAATTCACCCCTCCACTTT. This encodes CSVPGTWKNSPLHF.

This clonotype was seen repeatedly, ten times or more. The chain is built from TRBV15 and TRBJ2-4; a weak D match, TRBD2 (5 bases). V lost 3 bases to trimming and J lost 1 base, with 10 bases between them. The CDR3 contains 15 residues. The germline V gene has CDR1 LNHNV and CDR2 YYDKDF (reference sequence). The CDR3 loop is CATSSPGMAKNIQYF. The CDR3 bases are TGTGCCACCAGCAGCCCCGGGATGGCCAAAAACATTCAGTACTTC. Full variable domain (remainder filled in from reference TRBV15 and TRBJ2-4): DAMVIQNPRYQVTQFGKPVTLSCSQTLNHNVMYWYQQKSSQAPKLLFHYYDKDFNNEADTPDNFQSRRPNTSFCFLDIRSPGLGDTAMYLCATSSPGMAKNIQYFGAGTRLSVL.

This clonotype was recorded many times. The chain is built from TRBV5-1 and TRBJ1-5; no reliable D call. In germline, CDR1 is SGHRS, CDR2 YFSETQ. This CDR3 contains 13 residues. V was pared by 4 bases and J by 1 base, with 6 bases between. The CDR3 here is CASSKDSNQPQHF. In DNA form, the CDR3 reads TGCGCCAGCAGCAAGGACAGCAATCAGCCCCAGCATTTT.

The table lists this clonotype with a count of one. CDR3 residues: CASSRIGRANNSPLHF. The CDR3, as DNA: TGTGCCAGCAGTCGTATCGGGCGGGCTAATAATTCACCCCTCCACTTT. The chain links TRBV27 to TRBJ1-6; the D is unclear. Germline loops: CDR1 MNHEY, CDR2 SMNVEV (reference sequence). This CDR3 spans 16 amino acids. Trimming removed 5 bases at V and 5 bases at J, with 16 bases between.